The 32 T cell receptor beta chains presented below share a single source sample, sequenced in a study of Ad26.COV2.S vaccination and SARS-CoV-2 variants (dated by TCRdb to the early 2020s). In light of the paper, this sample's treatment or condition label describes: over 15 received Ad26.COV2.S at low or high dose, single or two shots; 5 received placebo; per-sample allocation not given. For vaccine and placebo recipients, repertoires were sequenced using samples collected on day 63 after the first injection. Library preparation employed the immunoSEQ multiplex PCR assay. TCRdb stores this immuneACCESS table with in-frame sequences only. Part of the clones is absent; in the studies checked, under half of the shortfall reflects unresolved V genes, and no reason is known for the rest. The sample has some 250,000 clones on record, approximately 90% of them singletons. The top ten clonotypes cover approximately 11% of the sample.

The sample in question was peripheral blood, obtained in a trial of Ad26.COV2.S vaccine versus placebo. These receptors came from a person between 18 and 65 years old who received the Ad26.COV2.S COVID-19 vaccine or a placebo.

V is TRBV6-2 or TRBV6-3 and J is TRBJ1-1; a possible D gene is TRBD1 (5 bases). The V gene lost 3 bases and the J gene lost 1 base, with 12 bases spanning the gap. Germline CDR1 is MNHEY and CDR2 is SVGEGT. The CDR3 is made up of 15 amino acids. CDR3 bases: TGTGCCAGCAGTTATAGGGGATCGAGGAACACTGAAGCTTTCTTT. Its protein is CASSYRGSRNTEAFF.

J is TRBJ2-2 and V is TRBV4-1; possibly TRBD1 for D (6 bases). V gave up 2 bases and J gave up 1 base, with 8 bases separating them. The germline V gene encodes CDR1 MGHRA and CDR2 YSYEKL. This CDR3 is built from 15 residues. Here the CDR3 reads CASSQPTGNTGELFF. The DNA for the CDR3 is TGCGCCAGCAGCCAACCGACAGGGAACACCGGGGAGCTGTTTTTT.

The V and J genes are TRBV5-1 and TRBJ2-1; the D gene could be TRBD1 or TRBD2 (5 bases each). V was shortened by 5 bases and J by 4 bases, with 13 bases between the two germline ends. This CDR3 has 14 amino acids. Germline V gives CDR1 SGHRS, CDR2 YFSETQ. Here the CDR3 DNA reads TGCGCCAGCAGTTTCCGGGACCCTTACAATGAGCAGTTCTTC. The encoded protein is CASSFRDPYNEQFF.

The J gene is TRBJ1-6, the V gene TRBV5-4, with TRBD1 as a possible D gene (5 bases). The CDR3 spans 14 residues. Germline V lookup: CDR1 SGHNT, CDR2 YYREEE (reference sequence). The V and J ends lost 2 bases and 9 bases respectively, with 12 bases between them. CDR3 nucleotide sequence: TGTGCCAGCAGCTTCCAGGGAGGCCTTTCACCCCTCCACTTT. Translated: CASSFQGGLSPLHF. Drawing the rest from reference TRBV5-4 and TRBJ1-6, the complete variable domain is ETGVTQSPTHLIKTRGQQVTLRCSSQSGHNTVSWYQQALGQGPQFIFQYYREEENGRGNFPPRFSGLQFPNYSSELNVNALELDDSALYLCASSFQGGLSPLHFGNGTRLTVT.

The CDR3 loop reads CASSPGIPNTEAFF. DNA of the CDR3: TGTGCCAGCTCACCGGGGATCCCGAACACTGAAGCTTTCTTT. The chain employs TRBV18 and TRBJ1-1; D uncertain. Germline CDR1 reads KGHSH; CDR2 reads LQKENI. The CDR3 is made up of 14 amino acids. V was trimmed by 3 bases and J by 1 base, leaving 9 bases between them. The entire variable domain, with the rest obtained from reference TRBV18 and TRBJ1-1, is as follows: NAGVMQNPRHLVRRRGQEARLRCSPMKGHSHVYWYRQLPEEGLKFMVYLQKENIIDESGMPKERFSAEFPKEGPSILRIQQVVRGDSAAYFCASSPGIPNTEAFFGQGTRLTVV.

The genes are TRBV6-5 and TRBJ1-2; D is possibly TRBD1 (5 bases). This CDR3 has 13 amino acids. Trimming stripped 4 bases from V and 4 bases from J, with 10 bases between. The germline CDR1 and CDR2 sequences are MNHEY and SVGAGI. The CDR3 here is CASSLGGGYGYTF. The CDR3 nucleotides are TGTGCCAGCAGTTTGGGGGGGGGCTATGGCTACACCTTC.

The chain employs TRBV5-4 and TRBJ1-1, with a possible D match to TRBD1 (5 bases). Trimming took 4 bases from V and 1 from J, leaving 8 bases between them. This CDR3 has 13 residues. Germline CDR1 SGHNT, CDR2 YYREEE (reference sequence). This CDR3 is CASSPTGNTEAFF. In nucleotides, the CDR3 is TGTGCCAGCAGCCCAACAGGGAACACTGAAGCTTTCTTT.

V is TRBV9 and J is TRBJ1-1, with 8 positions matching TRBD1. V lost 3 bases, J lost 2 bases, and 18 bases stayed unmatched. This CDR3 spans 19 amino acids. CDR1 and CDR2 (germline): SGDLS, YYNGEE. The chain's CDR3 is CASSGYSMSAGGGNTEAFF. In DNA, the CDR3 is TGTGCCAGCAGCGGATATTCGATGTCGGCAGGGGGCGGAAACACTGAAGCTTTCTTT.

The CDR3 region is CASSQSTAGNQPQHF. Written as DNA, the CDR3 is TGTGCCAGCAGCCAGAGTACGGCGGGGAATCAGCCCCAGCATTTT. V usage is TRBV7-8 and J usage is TRBJ1-5; D remains ambiguous. CDR1 is SGHVS, CDR2 FQNEAQ, per germline. V dropped 5 bases and J dropped 4 bases, with 15 bases sitting between them. CDR3 length: 15 amino acids.

The chain recombines TRBV18 with TRBJ1-3; D gene ambiguous. With 0 bases removed from V and 3 bases from J, the gap between germline ends came to 12 bases. Germline V gene data show CDR1 as KGHSH and CDR2 as LQKENI. The CDR3 covers 16 residues. The CDR3 sequence is CASSPPRLTDGNTIYF. In DNA form, the CDR3 reads TGTGCCAGCTCACCACCCAGGTTGACCGATGGAAACACCATATATTTT.

The rearrangement uses TRBV14 and TRBJ1-1; D may be TRBD1 (5 bases). The CDR3 runs to 14 residues. Germline V gives CDR1 SGHDN, CDR2 FVKESK. Trimming took off 1 base at V and 4 bases at J, with 10 bases between the two ends. CDR3 nucleotide sequence: TGTGCCAGCAGCCAAGCTGGGGGTCCCACTGAAGCTTTCTTT. Residues: CASSQAGGPTEAFF.

This chain links TRBV30 with TRBJ2-7; 8 nucleotides match TRBD2. The trim removed 0 bases at V and 7 bases at J, leaving 11 bases unmatched. The CDR3 sequence is 15 residues long. Germline values: CDR1 GTSNPN, CDR2 SVGIG (reference sequence). CDR3 sequence: CAWSVGLAGREEQYF. The CDR3 DNA sequence: TGTGCCTGGAGTGTAGGCCTAGCGGGTCGGGAAGAGCAGTACTTC.

The J gene is TRBJ1-1, the V gene TRBV5-1, with D unresolved. The CDR3 has 15 amino acids. The V gene's germline CDR1 is SGHRS and CDR2 YFSETQ. With 0 bases removed from V and 0 bases from J, the gap between germline ends came to 9 bases. Written as DNA, the CDR3 is TGCGCCAGCAGCTTGGATGGAGTCATGAACACTGAAGCTTTCTTT. This translates into CASSLDGVMNTEAFF.

The rearrangement uses TRBV7-3 and TRBJ2-1, with 10 bases fitting TRBD2. CDR3 length: 15 amino acids. Trimming cost V 5 bases and J 7 bases; bases outside gene matches: 8. Germline loops: CDR1 SGHTA, CDR2 FQGTGA. This chain's CDR3 is CASSGQTSGWNEQFF. The CDR3 bases are TGTGCCAGCAGCGGTCAGACTAGCGGGTGGAATGAGCAGTTCTTC.

Only one count was recorded for this clone. The V gene is TRBV10-3, the J gene TRBJ2-1; D may be TRBD2 (6 bases). V dropped 6 bases and J dropped 0 bases, with 15 bases sitting between them. CDR1 and CDR2 from the germline V gene are ENHRY and SYGVKD. This CDR3 is built from 16 residues. As DNA, the CDR3 is TGTGCCATCAGCCGAACTAGCCCCAGCTCCTACAATGAGCAGTTCTTC. It encodes CAISRTSPSSYNEQFF.

Of note for this clone: This sample includes further DNA sequences coding for the same CDR3. The chain combines TRBV7-2 with TRBJ2-7; 12 bases fit TRBD1. CDR1 and CDR2 from the germline V gene are SGHTA and FQGNSA. CDR3 length: 14 residues. The trim removed 5 bases at V and 4 bases at J, leaving 3 bases unmatched. The CDR3 loop is CASSPGQGAYEQYF. The CDR3 bases are TGTGCCAGCAGCCCGGGACAGGGGGCTTACGAGCAGTACTTC. The whole variable domain, remainder taken from reference TRBV7-2 and TRBJ2-7, is GAGVSQSPSNKVTEKGKDVELRCDPISGHTALYWYRQSLGQGLEFLIYFQGNSAPDKSGLPSDRFSAERTGGSVSTLTIQRTQQEDSAVYLCASSPGQGAYEQYFGPGTRLTVT.

Regarding this clone: One junction end does not reproduce the germline sequence, and a read error may be involved. This chain uses TRBV5-1 with TRBJ2-7, with a tentative D call TRBD1 (7 bases). Looked up from germline, CDR1 is SGHRS and CDR2 is YFSETQ. There are 14 residues in the CDR3. CDR3 sequence reads: CASNLGQRGDEQYF. The CDR3 nucleotides read TGCGCCAGCAACTTGGGACAGAGGGGGGACGAGCAGTACTTC.

The CDR3 coding sequence is TGTGCCAGCAGCTTAGACAGGGGGCCGGAGGGCTACACCTTC. This codes for CASSLDRGPEGYTF. This chain joins TRBV7-3 and TRBJ1-2, with 10 nucleotides matching TRBD1. The germline gives CDR1 SGHTA, CDR2 FQGTGA. The CDR3 is 14 amino acids. Unmatched junction bases numbered 5, after V lost 2 bases and J lost 8 bases.

The genes are TRBV7-2 and TRBJ1-1, with D tentatively TRBD1 (5 bases). Germline-derived CDR1 and CDR2 are SGHTA and FQGNSA. V was pared by 5 bases and J by 3 bases, with 13 bases between. The CDR3 loop spans 14 amino acids. CDR3 sequence: CASSPRGEYTEAFF. In nucleotides, the CDR3 is TGTGCCAGCAGCCCGCGGGGGGAGTACACTGAAGCTTTCTTT.

This chain's CDR3 is CSYIGLNTEAFF. Here the CDR3 DNA reads TGCAGTTATATCGGGCTGAACACTGAAGCTTTCTTT. J is TRBJ1-1 and V is TRBV29-1, with D unclear. The CDR3 totals 12 residues. Germline lookup yields CDR1 SQVTM and CDR2 ANQGSEA.

V gene TRBV6-6 combines with J gene TRBJ1-6, with TRBD1 as a possible D gene (6 bases). Deletions cut 5 bases from V and 7 bases from J, with 9 bases between. Germline V CDR1 and CDR2: MNHNY, SVGAGI (reference sequence). The CDR3 has 13 amino acids. The CDR3 DNA is TGTGCCAGCAGTACCGGACAGAATTCACCCCTCCACTTT. It codes for CASSTGQNSPLHF.

This chain connects TRBV5-1 to TRBJ1-1; D gene ambiguous. Trimming removed 0 bases from V and 3 bases from J, with 0 bases in between. The CDR3 consists of 11 residues. Germline-derived CDR1 and CDR2 are SGHRS and YFSETQ. In DNA, the CDR3 is TGCGCCAGCAGCTTGGACACTGAAGCTTTCTTT. It codes for CASSLDTEAFF.

The CDR3: CSVAQGYGYTF. The CDR3 DNA is TGCAGCGTTGCGCAGGGCTATGGCTACACCTTC. The chain combines TRBV29-1 with TRBJ1-2; D is possibly TRBD1 (5 bases). The germline V gene encodes CDR1 SQVTM and CDR2 ANQGSEA. V lost 4 bases to trimming and J lost 4 bases, with 7 bases between them. The CDR3 has 11 amino acids. The variable domain in full, completed from reference TRBV29-1 and TRBJ1-2, reads SAVISQKPSRDICQRGTSLTIQCQVDSQVTMMFWYRQQPGQSLTLIATANQGSEATYESGFVIDKFPISRPNLTFSTLTVSNMSPEDSSIYLCSVAQGYGYTFGSGTRLTVV.

This clone occurred once. CDR3: CASSGREGSSREQYF. The CDR3, as DNA: TGTGCCAGTAGTGGCAGAGAAGGATCTAGTCGCGAGCAGTACTTC. The V call is TRBV19, the J call TRBJ2-7; D remains unclear. CDR1 is LNHDA and CDR2 is SQIVND in the germline V gene (reference sequence). Trimming cost V 5 bases and J 6 bases, with 20 bases left between them. The CDR3 runs 15 residues.

This clone was counted a single time. The V call is TRBV5-4, the J call TRBJ2-7; D is perhaps TRBD1 (5 bases). The CDR3 consists of 13 residues. Per the germline V gene, CDR1 is SGHNT and CDR2 is YYREEE (reference sequence). Trimming cost V 1 base and J 2 bases, with 7 bases left between them. CDR3 region: CASSLPGPYEQYF. The CDR3 DNA sequence: TGTGCCAGCAGCTTGCCAGGGCCCTACGAGCAGTACTTC.

The rearrangement joins TRBV11-2 to TRBJ2-2; tentatively, D is TRBD2 (6 bases). Germline assignment: CDR1 SGHAT and CDR2 FQNNGV. There are 16 residues in the CDR3. V was pared by 6 bases and J by 4 bases, with 18 bases between. This CDR3 is CASSYRSGESTGELFF. CDR3 DNA: TGTGCCAGCAGTTATAGGTCGGGGGAATCCACCGGGGAGCTGTTTTTT.

The CDR3 is CSVEVQTEDPYEQYF. The CDR3 nucleotides read TGCAGCGTTGAAGTTCAGACAGAGGATCCCTACGAGCAGTACTTC. This chain connects TRBV29-1 to TRBJ2-7; tentatively, D is TRBD1 (5 bases). This CDR3 has 15 amino acids. The germline V gene has CDR1 SQVTM and CDR2 ANQGSEA. V lost 1 base and J lost 2, with 15 bases in between.

This chain joins TRBV10-3 and TRBJ1-3, with 8 bases identical to TRBD1. This CDR3 is built from 16 residues. J was trimmed by 5 bases and V by 6 bases; bases with no gene match: 12. CDR1 is ENHRY, CDR2 SYGVKD, per germline. CDR3 nucleotides: TGTGCCATCAGAGACGACAGGGGCTCCGGAAGAAACACCATATATTTT. It specifies CAIRDDRGSGRNTIYF.

CDR3 residues: CASSLGSGNTIYF. CDR3 in DNA: TGTGCCAGCAGTTTGGGATCCGGAAACACCATATATTTT. The J gene is TRBJ1-3, the V gene TRBV12-3 or TRBV12-4, with D unclear. The V end was cut by 3 bases, the J end by 4 bases, with 7 bases between. The CDR3 length is 13 residues.

This clone was detected only once. At one end the junction does not follow the germline gene, possibly because of a read error. The genes are TRBV15 and TRBJ2-7; D possibly corresponds to TRBD1 (5 bases). The CDR3 totals 16 residues. The germline V gene has CDR1 LNHNV and CDR2 YYDKDF (reference sequence). This CDR3 is CATSRDILQGSHEQYF. The CDR3 DNA reads TGTGCCACCAGCAGAGATATACTGCAGGGCTCCCACGAGCAGTACTTC.

The table lists this clone with a few counts. The J gene is TRBJ1-6, the V gene TRBV5-1; D remains unclear. The CDR3 totals 16 residues. Germline V gives CDR1 SGHRS, CDR2 YFSETQ. The ends were cut back, 1 base at V and 8 bases at J, with 16 bases in the middle. The DNA for the CDR3 is TGCGCCAGCAGCTTGTTTCAGGAAAGGGCCGATTCACCCCTCCACTTT. Translation: CASSLFQERADSPLHF.

This clone was picked up one time. J is TRBJ2-5 and V is TRBV15; D might be TRBD2 (6 bases). The CDR3 is made up of 16 amino acids. In germline, CDR1 is LNHNV, CDR2 YYDKDF (reference sequence). Trimming took 1 base from V and 3 from J, leaving 15 bases between them. This CDR3 reads CATSRGGGRLEETQYF. The CDR3 region has the DNA TGTGCCACCAGCAGAGGGGGAGGTCGGTTAGAAGAGACCCAGTACTTC.